This is a list of T cell receptor gamma chains from one sample in a study of fetal and pediatric gammadelta thymocytes. TCRdb re-processed the reads using CATT. Here the sample table reports approximately 24 gamma-chain clones. Input material: Vgamma9Vdelta2 gamma-delta T cells from the thymus. All receptors derive from a child who underwent cardiac surgery and was recorded as healthy. The CDR3 runs from the conserved cysteine through the conserved F or W. The order of the fields is V gene, J gene, clone size, CDR3 protein, CDR3 DNA. A row's size may be missing; if present it is once, few, many or a size class.

v_call: TRGV5; j_call: TRGJP1; clone_size: .; cdr3_aa: CATWDRPGWFKIF; cdr3_nt: TGTGCCACCTGGGACAGGCCGGGGTGGTTCAAGATATTT
v_call: TRGV3; j_call: TRGJ1/TRGJ2; clone_size: few; cdr3_aa: CATWVDYKKLF; cdr3_nt: TGTGCCACCTGGGTGGATTATAAGAAACTCTTT
v_call: TRGV9; j_call: TRGJP; clone_size: few; cdr3_aa: CALWEVKELGKKIKVF; cdr3_nt: TGTGCCTTGTGGGAGGTGAAAGAGTTGGGCAAAAAAATCAAGGTATTT